A selection of T cell receptor beta chains follows, all from one sample in a study of metastatic and nonmetastatic thyroid tumors. With MiXCR, TCRdb reprocessed the PCR reads. The data show about 15,000 clones, 3.7% seen once. Sequenced input: tumor tissue. Receptor source: a female donor with papillary thyroid cancer or a benign thyroid nodule (not recorded which). Some clones in this sample may be carry-over from other donors' samples. Both conserved end residues are part of each CDR3. A D gene is named only where the DNA matches it firmly. Not every row has a clone size; where given, it reads once, few, many or a size class.

D gene | J gene | clone size | V gene | CDR3 protein | CDR3 DNA
- | TRBJ1-2 | - | TRBV12-3/TRBV12-4 | CASSFRGRILYGYTF | TGTGCCAGCAGTTTCCGGGGGCGCATCTTATATGGCTACACCTTC
- | TRBJ2-2 | - | TRBV27 | CASRQGGTGELFF | TGTGCCAGCAGGCAAGGAGGTACCGGGGAGCTGTTTTTT
- | TRBJ1-1 | many | TRBV3-1 | CASSQGTFGRNTEAFF | TGTGCCAGCAGCCAAGGGACCTTTGGGAGGAACACTGAAGCTTTCTTT
- | TRBJ2-7 | few | TRBV20-1 | CSASNSPYEQYF | TGCAGTGCTAGCAACAGCCCCTACGAGCAGTACTTC
TRBD2 | TRBJ2-1 | - | TRBV20-1 | CSARDALAGDYNEQFF | TGCAGTGCTAGAGATGCCCTAGCGGGGGATTACAATGAGCAGTTCTTC
- | TRBJ1-3 | few | TRBV6-1 | CASSLTPSGNTIYF | TGTGCCAGCAGCTTGACCCCCTCTGGAAACACCATATATTTT
- | TRBJ2-7 | few | TRBV6-5 | CASSYSWADTYEQYF | TGTGCCAGCAGTTACTCATGGGCCGACACCTACGAGCAGTACTTC
- | TRBJ1-3 | few | TRBV6-9 | CASSYVVTVASGNTIYF | TGTGCCAGCAGTTACGTAGTGACGGTGGCCTCTGGAAACACCATATATTTT
TRBD1 | TRBJ2-7 | many | TRBV29-1 | CSVVRGRYEQYF | TGCAGCGTTGTTAGGGGGCGGTACGAGCAGTACTTC
TRBD1 | TRBJ1-1 | medium-sized | TRBV20-1 | CSARDRDSLNTEAFF | TGCAGTGCTAGAGACAGGGACAGCTTGAACACTGAAGCTTTCTTT
TRBD2 | TRBJ2-7 | medium-sized | TRBV7-2 | CASSLQRDNEQYF | TGTGCCAGCAGCTTACAGCGGGATAACGAGCAGTACTTC
- | TRBJ2-7 | few | TRBV28 | CASRGRTRVSYEQYF | TGTGCCAGCAGAGGAAGGACTCGCGTCTCCTACGAGCAGTACTTC
TRBD1 | TRBJ2-7 | few | TRBV6-1 | CASSGTGGYEQYF | TGTGCCAGCAGTGGGACAGGGGGCTACGAGCAGTACTTC
- | TRBJ2-2 | - | TRBV6-1 | CASRIEVGGGELFF | TGTGCCAGCAGGATCGAGGTGGGGGGCGGGGAGCTGTTTTTT
TRBD1 | TRBJ1-1 | many | TRBV2 | CASITDGTGGENTEAFF | TGTGCCAGCATCACGGACGGGACAGGGGGCGAGAACACTGAAGCTTTCTTT
TRBD1 | TRBJ2-3 | - | TRBV5-5 | CASGRPGGGDTQYF | TGTGCCAGCGGAAGGCCAGGGGGCGGAGATACGCAGTATTTT
- | TRBJ2-2 | many | TRBV29-1 | CSVERPRSPGELFF | TGCAGCGTTGAGCGGCCCAGGTCGCCCGGGGAGCTGTTTTTT
TRBD1 | TRBJ2-5 | medium-sized | TRBV9 | CASSVGGTGFGETQYF | TGTGCCAGCAGCGTAGGAGGGACAGGGTTTGGGGAGACCCAGTACTTC
- | TRBJ2-1 | - | TRBV30 | CAWSVAYNEQFF | TGTGCCTGGAGTGTGGCCTACAATGAGCAGTTCTTC
TRBD2 | TRBJ2-5 | medium-sized | TRBV5-8 | CASSPGLAGGPTGETQYF | TGTGCCAGCAGCCCCGGACTAGCGGGAGGGCCTACAGGGGAGACCCAGTACTTC
- | TRBJ2-5 | few | TRBV6-2/TRBV6-3 | CAGGRGALRETQYF | TGTGCCGGCGGAAGGGGAGCCCTACGTGAGACCCAGTACTTC
TRBD2 | TRBJ2-3 | - | TRBV28 | CASRLVAGGRHTQYF | TGTGCCAGCAGACTTGTAGCGGGAGGGCGACATACGCAGTATTTT
- | TRBJ2-1 | few | TRBV27 | CASRLGPSNNEQFF | TGTGCCAGCCGCTTAGGGCCAAGTAACAATGAGCAGTTCTTC
TRBD2 | TRBJ2-7 | few | TRBV6-1 | CASELAEPYEQYF | TGTGCCAGCGAACTAGCGGAGCCCTACGAGCAGTACTTC
- | TRBJ1-1 | - | TRBV20-1 | CSARDGGQHTEAFF | TGCAGTGCTAGAGACGGGGGGCAGCACACTGAAGCTTTCTTT
- | TRBJ2-1 | many | TRBV20-1 | CNARGGTGDRNEQFF | TGCAATGCTAGAGGAGGGACGGGGGATCGGAATGAGCAGTTCTTC
TRBD1 | TRBJ2-7 | few | TRBV6-5 | CASSYAGGVYEQYF | TGTGCCAGCAGTTACGCAGGGGGCGTTTACGAGCAGTACTTC
- | TRBJ2-7 | - | TRBV11-2 | CASSLAWDERYF | TGTGCCAGCAGCTTGGCTTGGGACGAGCGGTACTTC
- | TRBJ1-2 | few | TRBV20-1 | CSAREGGGIGYTF | TGCAGTGCTAGAGAGGGGGGAGGGATAGGCTACACCTTC
- | TRBJ2-2 | few | TRBV27 | CASSLWQGNTGELFF | TGTGCCAGCAGTTTGTGGCAGGGAAACACCGGGGAGCTGTTTTTT
- | TRBJ2-5 | many | TRBV28 | CASTVGGTETQYF | TGTGCCAGCACCGTGGGGGGTACGGAGACCCAGTACTTC
- | TRBJ1-1 | few | TRBV7-8 | CASSLVARNTEAFF | TGTGCCAGCAGCTTAGTTGCGCGGAACACTGAAGCTTTCTTT
- | TRBJ2-7 | - | TRBV6-2/TRBV6-3 | CASSYRPGKAYEQYF | TGTGCCAGCAGTTACCGGCCAGGGAAGGCCTACGAGCAGTACTTC
- | TRBJ1-1 | few | TRBV5-1 | CASSWEGTTEAFF | TGCGCCAGCAGCTGGGAGGGGACCACTGAAGCTTTCTTT
TRBD1 | TRBJ2-7 | - | TRBV20-1 | CSARADRVAYEQYF | TGCAGTGCTAGGGCGGACAGGGTCGCCTACGAGCAGTACTTC
TRBD2 | TRBJ2-3 | - | TRBV20-1 | CSARSGGGPPFF | TGCAGTGCCAGGAGCGGGGGCGGCCCCCCTTTTTTT
- | TRBJ2-1 | - | TRBV5-5 | CASVLSGNNEQFF | TGTGCCAGCGTCCTTAGCGGAAACAATGAGCAGTTCTTC
- | TRBJ1-2 | few | TRBV6-9 | CASTYGGNYDYTF | TGTGCCAGCACTTACGGGGGGAACTATGACTATACCTTC
- | TRBJ2-3 | few | TRBV2 | CASRAGATDTQYF | TGTGCCAGCAGAGCAGGGGCCACAGATACGCAGTATTTT
- | TRBJ2-1 | - | TRBV6-1 | CASSVGVGSYNEQFF | TGTGCCAGCAGTGTTGGAGTAGGCTCCTACAATGAGCAGTTCTTC
- | TRBJ1-5 | - | TRBV28 | CASSLLQVLYSNQPQHF | TGTGCCAGCAGTTTATTACAGGTCCTTTATAGCAATCAGCCCCAGCATTTT
- | TRBJ1-2 | few | TRBV6-1 | CASSELDSGNYGYTF | TGTGCCAGCAGTGAATTAGACTCGGGGAACTATGGCTACACCTTC
- | TRBJ1-1 | few | TRBV28 | CATLNRANTEAFF | TGTGCCACCTTAAACAGGGCGAACACTGAAGCTTTCTTT
TRBD2 | TRBJ2-3 | few | TRBV27 | CASISRLAGETDTQYF | TGTGCCAGCATTTCCCGACTAGCGGGAGAAACGGATACGCAGTATTTT
- | TRBJ2-2 | - | TRBV12-3/TRBV12-4 | CASNLAWAGELFF | TGTGCCAGCAATTTAGCGTGGGCCGGGGAGCTCTTTTTT
- | TRBJ1-5 | few | TRBV12-3/TRBV12-4 | CASSFQGDNQPQHF | TGTGCCAGCAGTTTTCAAGGGGACAATCAGCCCCAGCATTTT
- | TRBJ1-2 | few | TRBV28 | CASNFLGTVDYGYTF | TGTGCCAGCAACTTCTTGGGGACGGTGGACTATGGCTACACCTTC
TRBD1 | TRBJ1-2 | - | TRBV27 | CASSARQGGNYGYTF | TGTGCCAGCAGTGCCCGACAGGGAGGTAACTATGGCTACACCTTC
- | TRBJ1-2 | few | TRBV28 | CASSLGYNYGYTF | TGTGCCAGCAGTTTAGGGTATAACTATGGCTACACCTTC
- | TRBJ2-6 | many | TRBV6-2/TRBV6-3 | CASSLDSGANVLTF | TGTGCCAGCAGTTTGGACTCTGGGGCCAACGTCCTGACTTTC
- | TRBJ2-2 | - | TRBV11-2 | CASSWVLLRGVTGELFF | TGTGCCAGCAGCTGGGTCCTTCTCCGGGGAGTCACCGGGGAGCTGTTTTTT
- | TRBJ1-5 | - | TRBV6-5 | CASSYSGYRLPRQPQHF | TGTGCCAGCAGTTACTCGGGATATAGGCTCCCACGACAGCCCCAGCATTTT